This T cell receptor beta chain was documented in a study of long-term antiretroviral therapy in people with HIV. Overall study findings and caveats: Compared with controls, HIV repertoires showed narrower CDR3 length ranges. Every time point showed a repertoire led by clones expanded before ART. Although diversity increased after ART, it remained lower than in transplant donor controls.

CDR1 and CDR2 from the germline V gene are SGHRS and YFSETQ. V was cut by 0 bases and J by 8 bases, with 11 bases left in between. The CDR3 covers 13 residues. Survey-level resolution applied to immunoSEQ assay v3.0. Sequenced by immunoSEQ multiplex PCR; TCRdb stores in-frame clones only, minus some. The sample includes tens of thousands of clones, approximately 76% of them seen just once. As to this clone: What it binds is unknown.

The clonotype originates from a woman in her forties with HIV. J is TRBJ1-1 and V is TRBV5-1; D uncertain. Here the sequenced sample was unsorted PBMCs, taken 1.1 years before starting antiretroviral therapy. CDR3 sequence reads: CASSLGAGLEAFF. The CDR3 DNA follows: TGCGCCAGCAGCTTGGGAGCGGGGTTGGAAGCTTTCTTT.